Listed here are 20 T cell receptor beta chains from one sample, sequenced in a study of blood T cell repertoires in COVID-19. Sequencing used immunoSEQ multiplex PCR; TCRdb keeps in-frame clones, though not all of them. The table lists 95,000 to 150,000 clones, roughly four fifths of them singletons, with over 10% in the top ten. Material: peripheral blood. The receptor source for this set is a human donor in a cohort sampled during active COVID-19.

This clone showed up just once. This sequence joins TRBV18 and TRBJ2-1; the D gene is possibly TRBD2 (6 bases). V lost 2 bases, J lost 0 bases, and 8 bases lay in between. Per germline, CDR1 KGHSH and CDR2 LQKENI. The CDR3 loop spans 15 amino acids. CDR3 sequence: CASSPGTDSYNEQFF. CDR3 coding DNA: TGTGCCAGCTCACCAGGGACTGACTCCTACAATGAGCAGTTCTTC.

The chain links TRBV7-6 to TRBJ2-2; 12 positions agree with TRBD2. Germline values: CDR1 SGHVS, CDR2 FNYEAQ. The trim removed 5 bases at V and 7 bases at J, leaving 8 bases unmatched. This CDR3 region has 16 residues. In DNA form, the CDR3 reads TGTGCCAGCAGCCACGCTAGCGGGGGGGCCGGCGGGGAGCTGTTTTTT. Its protein is CASSHASGGAGGELFF.

The chain couples TRBV5-4 to TRBJ2-7; D remains ambiguous. The V gene lost 2 bases and the J gene lost 1 base, with 16 bases spanning the gap. Germline V gives CDR1 SGHNT, CDR2 YYREEE (reference sequence). CDR3 length: 16 residues. CDR3 nucleotides: TGTGCCAGCAGCTTAGCACCAGGTGCCGCGTCCTACGAGCAGTACTTC. This codes for CASSLAPGAASYEQYF.

This sequence joins TRBV10-2 and TRBJ2-1; 10 nucleotides align to TRBD2. CDR3 size: 14 residues. From germline, CDR1 is WSHSY and CDR2 SAAADI. V gave up 6 bases and J gave up 10 bases; unmatched junction bases: 9. This CDR3 is CASRGSGGAGEQFF. The CDR3, as DNA: TGCGCCAGCAGGGGGAGCGGGGGGGCGGGGGAGCAGTTCTTC.

The gene calls are TRBV6-5 and TRBJ1-1; D is unresolved. Trimming removed 0 bases from V and 4 bases from J, with 12 bases in between. This CDR3 is 15 amino acids long. Germline assignment: CDR1 MNHEY and CDR2 SVGAGI. The CDR3 loop is CASSYSMSYSTEAFF. In DNA, the CDR3 is TGTGCCAGCAGTTACTCGATGAGCTACAGCACTGAAGCTTTCTTT.

The chain joins TRBV5-1 to TRBJ1-3; D is possibly TRBD1 (5 bases). This CDR3 has 17 residues. Trimming left V 0 bases short and J 3 bases short, with 16 bases between. Germline V gives CDR1 SGHRS, CDR2 YFSETQ. The CDR3 nucleotides are TGCGCCAGCAGCTTGGAAACAGGCTCGGTGGGTGGAAACACCATATATTTT. It encodes CASSLETGSVGGNTIYF.

CDR3 DNA sequence: TGCGCCAGCAGCCAAGAGGACAGGGGGGTCACAGATACGCAGTATTTT. Translating gives CASSQEDRGVTDTQYF. The chain joins TRBV4-1 to TRBJ2-3; 10 nucleotides align to TRBD1. The CDR3 is 16 amino acids. CDR1 MGHRA and CDR2 YSYEKL come from the germline V gene. J was trimmed by 2 bases and V by 0 bases; bases with no gene match: 2.

The sample holds a few counts of this clone. The rearrangement links TRBV7-6 to TRBJ2-5, with 12 bases lining up with TRBD2. Per the germline V gene, CDR1 is SGHVS and CDR2 is FNYEAQ. V lost 7 bases and J lost 7; bases outside the gene matches: 10. CDR3 length equals 15 residues. CDR3 loop: CASKSPSGGAGTQYF. The CDR3 region has the DNA TGTGCCAGCAAATCGCCTAGCGGGGGGGCTGGGACCCAGTACTTC.

The V call is TRBV29-1, the J call TRBJ1-5, with D hard to call. Trimming took off 4 bases at V and 4 bases at J, with 14 bases between the two ends. This CDR3 spans 14 amino acids. The germline CDR1 and CDR2 sequences are SQVTM and ANQGSEA. The CDR3 coding sequence is TGCAGCGTTGGTATGGAGGGTGGGAATCAGCCCCAGCATTTT. Amino acid sequence: CSVGMEGGNQPQHF. The entire variable domain, with the rest obtained from reference TRBV29-1 and TRBJ1-5, is as follows: SAVISQKPSRDICQRGTSLTIQCQVDSQVTMMFWYRQQPGQSLTLIATANQGSEATYESGFVIDKFPISRPNLTFSTLTVSNMSPEDSSIYLCSVGMEGGNQPQHFGDGTRLSIL.

This chain connects TRBV28 to TRBJ2-1, with D unresolved. Germline CDR1 reads MDHEN; CDR2 reads SYDVKM. The CDR3 loop spans 11 amino acids. Trimming shortened V by 8 bases and J by 5 bases, and 7 bases separated the two germline ends. CDR3 sequence: CASYSNNEQFF. CDR3 in DNA: TGTGCCAGCTACAGTAACAATGAGCAGTTCTTC.

V and J are TRBV19 and TRBJ1-5; 7 bases line up with TRBD1. V was clipped by 7 bases and J by 4 bases; unmatched bases: 7. The germline V gene has CDR1 LNHDA and CDR2 SQIVND (reference sequence). The CDR3 sequence is 14 residues long. CDR3 sequence reads: CASIARTGNQPQHF. The CDR3 DNA reads as TGTGCCAGTATAGCCCGGACAGGAAATCAGCCCCAGCATTTT. Using reference TRBV19 and TRBJ1-5 for the parts outside the CDR3, the full variable domain is DGGITQSPKYLFRKEGQNVTLSCEQNLNHDAMYWYRQDPGQGLRLIYYSQIVNDFQKGDIAEGYSVSREKKESFPLTVTSAQKNPTAFYLCASIARTGNQPQHFGDGTRLSIL.

This clone was seen only a few times. V usage is TRBV6-6 and J usage is TRBJ2-2, with 8 nucleotides matching TRBD1. Losses at the gene ends were 7 bases for V and 0 bases for J; bases not matched to a gene: 4. CDR3 size: 15 residues. Germline CDR1 MNHNY, CDR2 SVGAGI (reference sequence). Here the CDR3 DNA reads TGTGCCAGCACCGGACAGGGATCGAACACCGGGGAGCTGTTTTTT. It translates to CASTGQGSNTGELFF.

V gene TRBV3-1 (or the pseudogene TRBV3-2) combines with J gene TRBJ2-7, with D possibly matching TRBD1 (6 bases). The CDR3 length is 15 residues. V shed 4 bases and J shed 1 base, with 14 bases lying between them. CDR1 and CDR2 (germline): LGHDT, YNNKEL (reference sequence). This CDR3 reads CASSLESRGSYEQYF. In DNA, the CDR3 is TGTGCCAGCAGCCTCGAGAGCAGGGGATCCTACGAGCAGTACTTC.

The sample holds one count of this clone. The rearrangement uses TRBV6-2 or TRBV6-3 and TRBJ1-2; D is unclear. This CDR3 comprises 14 residues. The germline V gene has CDR1 MNHEY and CDR2 SVGEGT. Deletions cut 2 bases from V and 4 bases from J, with 11 bases between. In DNA, the CDR3 is TGTGCCAGCAGTTACCGGGTAAATAGCTATGGCTACACCTTC. It is translated as CASSYRVNSYGYTF.

The V gene is TRBV10-2, the J gene TRBJ2-3; the D gene is possibly TRBD2 (5 bases). Germline loops: CDR1 WSHSY, CDR2 SAAADI. The V gene lost 0 bases and the J gene lost 0 bases, with 7 bases spanning the gap. This CDR3 has 15 amino acids. CDR3 nucleotide sequence: TGCGCCAGCAGTGAGTCCGGCGGGAGCACAGATACGCAGTATTTT. Translation: CASSESGGSTDTQYF.

This clone was detected only once. The chain has TRBV20-1 and TRBJ2-4, with a possible D match to TRBD2 (5 bases). Looked up from germline, CDR1 is DFQATT and CDR2 is SNEGSKA (reference sequence). This CDR3 has 10 residues. Trimming stripped 3 bases from V and 9 bases from J, with 6 bases between. The CDR3 DNA follows: TGCAGTGCTAGCCGGGGCATTCAGTACTTC. Translating it yields CSASRGIQYF.

This clone was found once. This sequence joins TRBV19 and TRBJ2-7; 12 bases are shared with TRBD1. CDR1 LNHDA and CDR2 SQIVND come from the germline V gene (reference sequence). V shed 4 bases and J 5 bases; nucleotides not matched to a gene: 6. The CDR3 extends over 15 amino acids. CDR3: CASSSTGTGGDEQYF. Written as DNA, the CDR3 is TGTGCCAGTAGTAGCACCGGGACAGGGGGCGACGAGCAGTACTTC.

This sequence joins TRBV5-1 and TRBJ2-5; 7 bases are a match to TRBD1. V lost 5 bases, J lost 4 bases, and 5 bases stayed unmatched. This CDR3 spans 13 amino acids. CDR1 is SGHRS and CDR2 is YFSETQ in the germline V gene. The CDR3 is CASSEGARETQYF. DNA for the CDR3: TGCGCCAGCAGTGAGGGGGCGCGAGAGACCCAGTACTTC.

CDR3: CASSLRGSGYTF. As DNA, the CDR3 is TGTGCCAGCAGCTTAAGGGGGAGCGGCTACACCTTC. This sequence joins TRBV5-6 and TRBJ1-2; the D gene is possibly TRBD1 (6 bases). Germline values: CDR1 SGHDT, CDR2 YYEEEE. V was shortened by 2 bases and J by 8 bases, with 10 bases between the two germline ends. This CDR3 spans 12 amino acids.

In this sample, this clone turned up a few times. The chain carries TRBV18 and TRBJ2-2, with TRBD1 matching over 7 bases. J lost 4 bases, V lost 3 bases, and 5 bases had no gene match. The germline V gene encodes CDR1 KGHSH and CDR2 LQKENI. This CDR3 region has 15 residues. CDR3 nucleotides: TGTGCCAGCTCACCGTCGACAGGGTTCACCGGGGAGCTGTTTTTT. Its protein product is CASSPSTGFTGELFF.